This TCR beta chain came from a study of T-cell memory formation after mild COVID-19. Study summary: TCR clusters were mostly confined to one donor each.

Whole-study findings and limits: Shrinking CD4+ clones were chiefly CM and EM; CD8+ ones were chiefly EMRA. Later expanders leaned CD4+, whereas clones that contracted between day 15 and 85 were balanced CD4/CD8.

This clonotype has only a few counts. Its antigen is undetermined. cDNA libraries for TCR alpha and TCR beta, carrying sample barcodes and UMIs, came from 5'RACE with constant-segment primers. MiXCR, run by TCRdb on the 5' RACE reads, gives a single entry per CDR3 protein. Of about 560,000 distinct CDR3 sequences listed, approximately 15% are singletons. Unmatched junction bases numbered 5, after V lost 6 bases and J lost 2 bases. The CDR3 spans 14 residues. CDR1 MGHRA and CDR2 YSYEKL come from the germline V gene. Sequences were obtained from PBMCs or a T cell subset sorted from them (not recorded which). This rearrangement joins TRBV4-1 to TRBJ2-7; 9 bases fit TRBD1. This clonotype was obtained from an adult woman who had mild COVID-19 (a few samples of this study predate the infection). Cell type and time point are not known. CDR3 coding DNA: TGCGCCAGCAGACACAGGGGGCTCCCCTACGAGCAGTACTTC. It yields the protein CASRHRGLPYEQYF.